The rows below give T cell receptor beta chains drawn from one sample of a study of blood T cell repertoires in COVID-19. The table came from immunoSEQ multiplex PCR; TCRdb's copy has only in-frame clones and leaves some out. The sample holds more than 250,000 clones, roughly 85% seen once. The specimen sequenced was PBMCs or T cells enriched from blood (not recorded which). Receptors originate from a middle-aged man who had been exposed to COVID-19. CDR3s include the opening cysteine and the closing phenylalanine or tryptophan. D genes are given only for firm matches. Expanded clones get a size class; other rows say once, few or many, or leave the size out.

v_gene: TRBV5-5; j_gene: TRBJ2-7; abundance: NA; d_gene: NA; CDR3nt: TGTGCCAGCAGCTTGGGGGCTGCTGGGGAGCAGTACTTC; CDR3aa: CASSLGAAGEQYF
v_gene: TRBV3-1/TRBV3-2; j_gene: TRBJ2-4; abundance: NA; d_gene: NA; CDR3nt: TGTGCCAGCAGCCAAGCGGGTCCTCTAGCCAAAAACATTCAGTACTTC; CDR3aa: CASSQAGPLAKNIQYF
v_gene: TRBV19; j_gene: TRBJ2-7; abundance: NA; d_gene: NA; CDR3nt: TGTGCCAGTAGTATGAAGAGAGACGAGCAGTACTTC; CDR3aa: CASSMKRDEQYF
v_gene: TRBV28; j_gene: TRBJ1-6; abundance: NA; d_gene: NA; CDR3nt: TGTGCCAGCAGTTCCGAAAGGTTCGGGTCCTATAATTCACCCCTCCACTTT; CDR3aa: CASSSERFGSYNSPLHF
v_gene: TRBV5-4; j_gene: TRBJ2-1; abundance: NA; d_gene: TRBD2; CDR3nt: TGTGCCAGCAGCTCACTAGCGGGAGAGCGGGTTGAGCAGTTCTTC; CDR3aa: CASSSLAGERVEQFF
v_gene: TRBV7-3; j_gene: TRBJ2-5; abundance: NA; d_gene: TRBD2; CDR3nt: TGTGCCAGCAGCCCCCTAGCGGGAGGGCCTCGAGAGACCCAGTACTTC; CDR3aa: CASSPLAGGPRETQYF
v_gene: TRBV6-5; j_gene: TRBJ2-2; abundance: NA; d_gene: NA; CDR3nt: TGTGCCAGCATGATGAACCGGGGATTGTCCGGGGAGCTGTTTTTT; CDR3aa: CASMMNRGLSGELFF
v_gene: TRBV5-4; j_gene: TRBJ2-6; abundance: NA; d_gene: TRBD2; CDR3nt: TGTGCCAGCAGCCCGGGAGGGAATTTTGCTGGGGCCAACGTCCTGACTTTC; CDR3aa: CASSPGGNFAGANVLTF
v_gene: TRBV18; j_gene: TRBJ1-6; abundance: NA; d_gene: TRBD1; CDR3nt: TGTGCCAGCTCACCCGGGGGACAGGGTGGTTCACCCCTCCACTTT; CDR3aa: CASSPGGQGGSPLHF
v_gene: TRBV11-1; j_gene: TRBJ2-1; abundance: once; d_gene: NA; CDR3nt: TGTGCCAGCAGCCCCACCGACAACTACAATGAGCAGTTCTTC; CDR3aa: CASSPTDNYNEQFF
v_gene: TRBV11-2; j_gene: TRBJ2-1; abundance: NA; d_gene: NA; CDR3nt: TGTGCCAGCAGCTCGCGACTATCCGGGGAGCAGTTCTTC; CDR3aa: CASSSRLSGEQFF
v_gene: TRBV7-3; j_gene: TRBJ1-2; abundance: NA; d_gene: TRBD1; CDR3nt: TGTGCCAGCAGCCCATATCCGGCAGGGCAGGGGGCCTATGGCTACACCTTC; CDR3aa: CASSPYPAGQGAYGYTF
v_gene: TRBV4-1; j_gene: TRBJ2-7; abundance: NA; d_gene: NA; CDR3nt: TGCGCCAGCAGCCAACCCGGAGGGGCCTACGAGCAGTACTTC; CDR3aa: CASSQPGGAYEQYF
v_gene: TRBV2; j_gene: TRBJ1-5; abundance: NA; d_gene: NA; CDR3nt: TGTGCCAGCAGCAATTTCCAAAAGGGCCAGGGGAATCAGCCCCAGCATTTT; CDR3aa: CASSNFQKGQGNQPQHF
v_gene: TRBV3-1/TRBV3-2; j_gene: TRBJ1-6; abundance: NA; d_gene: NA; CDR3nt: TGTGCCAGCAGCCAAGGTGCTCGCGGTTCGTCCCTCCACTTT; CDR3aa: CASSQGARGSSLHF
v_gene: TRBV7-9; j_gene: TRBJ2-1; abundance: NA; d_gene: NA; CDR3nt: TGTGCCAGCAGCTTGGTGAGCGGTCGTATGGCTGAGCAGTTCTTC; CDR3aa: CASSLVSGRMAEQFF
v_gene: TRBV7-9; j_gene: TRBJ2-1; abundance: once; d_gene: TRBD2; CDR3nt: TGTGCCAGCAGCTTAGCGAATTGGGCGGGAGCGGAGCAGTTCTTC; CDR3aa: CASSLANWAGAEQFF
v_gene: TRBV3-1/TRBV3-2; j_gene: TRBJ2-1; abundance: NA; d_gene: TRBD2; CDR3nt: TGTGCCAGCAGCCCTACCGGGACTAGCGGCAACAATGAGCAGTTCTTC; CDR3aa: CASSPTGTSGNNEQFF
v_gene: TRBV11-2; j_gene: TRBJ2-3; abundance: once; d_gene: NA; CDR3nt: TGTGCCAGCAGCCTCGGGTCGGGAGATACGCAGTATTTT; CDR3aa: CASSLGSGDTQYF
v_gene: TRBV4-2; j_gene: TRBJ2-3; abundance: NA; d_gene: TRBD2; CDR3nt: TGTGCCAGCAGCGCCTCTAGCGGGAGCGGAGATACGCAGTATTTT; CDR3aa: CASSASSGSGDTQYF
v_gene: TRBV9; j_gene: TRBJ2-7; abundance: few; d_gene: TRBD2; CDR3nt: TGTGCCAGCAGCGCCCGGGAGGATCAGTACGAGCAGTACTTC; CDR3aa: CASSAREDQYEQYF
v_gene: TRBV20-1; j_gene: TRBJ2-1; abundance: NA; d_gene: NA; CDR3nt: TGCAGTGCGGCAGGCAACAATGAGCAGTTCTTC; CDR3aa: CSAAGNNEQFF
v_gene: TRBV24-1; j_gene: TRBJ2-1; abundance: NA; d_gene: TRBD2; CDR3nt: TGTGCCACCAGTGATTTAACTAGCGGAGGGACGCCGATCTTC; CDR3aa: CATSDLTSGGTPIF
v_gene: TRBV3-1/TRBV3-2; j_gene: TRBJ2-1; abundance: NA; d_gene: NA; CDR3nt: TGTGCCAGCAGCCAAGATTGGCCTCTAGCGAACTACAATGAGCAGTTCTTC; CDR3aa: CASSQDWPLANYNEQFF
v_gene: TRBV7-9; j_gene: TRBJ2-1; abundance: NA; d_gene: NA; CDR3nt: TGTGCCAGCAGCCCCCAATACAATGAGCAGTTCTTC; CDR3aa: CASSPQYNEQFF
v_gene: TRBV11-1; j_gene: TRBJ2-1; abundance: NA; d_gene: TRBD2; CDR3nt: TGTGCCAGCAGCTTAGCCCTCAGGACTAGCGGGAGAAATGAGCAGTTCTTC; CDR3aa: CASSLALRTSGRNEQFF
v_gene: TRBV7-8; j_gene: TRBJ2-7; abundance: NA; d_gene: NA; CDR3nt: TGTGCCAGCAGCTTGGGGGGTCTAAACGAGCAGTACTTC; CDR3aa: CASSLGGLNEQYF
v_gene: TRBV6-6; j_gene: TRBJ2-2; abundance: many; d_gene: NA; CDR3nt: TGTGCCAGCACGGGTCCTACTAATACCGGGGAGCTGTTTTTT; CDR3aa: CASTGPTNTGELFF
v_gene: TRBV5-1; j_gene: TRBJ1-2; abundance: few; d_gene: NA; CDR3nt: TGCGCCAGCAGCTTGGGGGACTCATCCGGCTACACCTTC; CDR3aa: CASSLGDSSGYTF
v_gene: TRBV6-6; j_gene: TRBJ1-2; abundance: NA; d_gene: NA; CDR3nt: TGTGCCAGCAGACAAGGACAGCCTACCACCTTC; CDR3aa: CASRQGQPTTF
v_gene: TRBV7-6; j_gene: TRBJ2-7; abundance: NA; d_gene: NA; CDR3nt: TGTGCCAGCAGCTTCCAGGGAAGCTCCTACGAGCAGTACTTC; CDR3aa: CASSFQGSSYEQYF
v_gene: TRBV19; j_gene: TRBJ1-5; abundance: NA; d_gene: TRBD1; CDR3nt: TGTGCCAGTAGTATCGACGCTTCCGGGACAGCTATCAAGCCCCAGCATTTT; CDR3aa: CASSIDASGTAIKPQHF
v_gene: TRBV5-1; j_gene: TRBJ2-5; abundance: NA; d_gene: NA; CDR3nt: TGCGCCAGCAGCTTGGTTACAGCCGTTCCCGAGACCCAGTACTTC; CDR3aa: CASSLVTAVPETQYF
v_gene: TRBV3-1/TRBV3-2; j_gene: TRBJ2-5; abundance: once; d_gene: TRBD1; CDR3nt: TGTGCCACCACAGGGGGTCAAGAGACCCAGTACTTC; CDR3aa: CATTGGQETQYF
v_gene: TRBV19; j_gene: TRBJ1-2; abundance: NA; d_gene: NA; CDR3nt: TGTGCCAGTAGTATAGATTCCGGAATTGGGCACTACTATGGCTACACCTTC; CDR3aa: CASSIDSGIGHYYGYTF
v_gene: TRBV19; j_gene: TRBJ2-1; abundance: NA; d_gene: NA; CDR3nt: TGTGCCAGTAGGACGGGAGTTTTTGGGATCGATGAGCAGTTCTTC; CDR3aa: CASRTGVFGIDEQFF
v_gene: TRBV3-1/TRBV3-2; j_gene: TRBJ2-7; abundance: NA; d_gene: TRBD2; CDR3nt: TGTGCCAGCAGCCAAGGTTCTAGCGGGACCTACGAGCAGTACTTC; CDR3aa: CASSQGSSGTYEQYF
v_gene: TRBV9; j_gene: TRBJ1-2; abundance: once; d_gene: TRBD1; CDR3nt: TGTGCCAGCAGCGTACGGACAGGGGAAGGGGGCTACACCTTC; CDR3aa: CASSVRTGEGGYTF
v_gene: TRBV5-5; j_gene: TRBJ1-5; abundance: NA; d_gene: TRBD1; CDR3nt: TGTGCCAGCAGCTCATATGGACAGGGCCCTACTCAGCCCCAGCATTTT; CDR3aa: CASSSYGQGPTQPQHF
v_gene: TRBV27; j_gene: TRBJ2-5; abundance: NA; d_gene: NA; CDR3nt: TGTGCCAGCAGGGGATCTATCCTCAGGGGTTCGGAGACCCAGTACTTC; CDR3aa: CASRGSILRGSETQYF
v_gene: TRBV3-1/TRBV3-2; j_gene: TRBJ1-2; abundance: NA; d_gene: NA; CDR3nt: TGTGCCAGCAGCCAAGACGCGGGCAGTAACTATGGCTACACCTTC; CDR3aa: CASSQDAGSNYGYTF
v_gene: TRBV5-1; j_gene: TRBJ1-3; abundance: NA; d_gene: TRBD1; CDR3nt: TGCGCCAGCAGCTTGCCTCTCCGTGGGGACAGGGGAAGAGGGTACTCTGGAAACACCATATATTTT; CDR3aa: CASSLPLRGDRGRGYSGNTIYF
v_gene: TRBV10-2; j_gene: TRBJ1-6; abundance: NA; d_gene: TRBD1; CDR3nt: TGCGCCTGCACAGGGGGCTATAATTCACCCCTCCACTTT; CDR3aa: CACTGGYNSPLHF
v_gene: TRBV29-1; j_gene: TRBJ2-7; abundance: NA; d_gene: TRBD2; CDR3nt: TGCAGCGTTGCTGTCCGGGAGGGGACCTACGAGCAGTACTTC; CDR3aa: CSVAVREGTYEQYF
v_gene: TRBV29-1; j_gene: TRBJ2-7; abundance: NA; d_gene: TRBD1; CDR3nt: TGCAGCGTCCGGACAGGGGCCTACGAGCAGTACTTC; CDR3aa: CSVRTGAYEQYF
v_gene: TRBV5-1; j_gene: TRBJ1-3; abundance: NA; d_gene: NA; CDR3nt: TGCGCCAGCAGCTTGGTTCAGGGGCGGAACTCTGGAAACACCATATATTTT; CDR3aa: CASSLVQGRNSGNTIYF
v_gene: TRBV7-8; j_gene: TRBJ2-3; abundance: few; d_gene: NA; CDR3nt: TGTGCCAGCAGCGAGTTACTAGTCCTCACAGATACGCAGTATTTT; CDR3aa: CASSELLVLTDTQYF
v_gene: TRBV19; j_gene: TRBJ2-7; abundance: NA; d_gene: NA; CDR3nt: TGTGCCAGTAGTATTGGGGGCCTTGGGTTCTACGAGCAGTACTTC; CDR3aa: CASSIGGLGFYEQYF